What follows are 32 T cell receptor beta chains derived from one specimen sequenced in a study of blood T cell repertoires in COVID-19. This table comes from immunoSEQ multiplex PCR, and its TCRdb copy is limited to in-frame clones, with some not included. Among roughly 480,000 clones listed, roughly nine tenths were seen once. Sequencing was done on a sample of peripheral blood. These receptors were obtained from a man between 18 and 29 years old with COVID-19, enrolled during active disease.

This sequence joins TRBV12-5 and TRBJ1-3; perhaps TRBD1 as D (5 bases). Germline assignment: CDR1 LGHNT and CDR2 FRNRAP. Deletions cut 5 bases from V and 5 bases from J, with 22 bases between. This CDR3 has 17 residues. CDR3 in DNA: TGTGCTAGTGGTCTACCCCGGTGGGGGACTGGACGAAACACCATATATTTT. It translates to CASGLPRWGTGRNTIYF.

This clone was seen just once. This rearrangement joins TRBV16 to TRBJ2-3; D unclear. V lost 0 bases and J 0 bases, leaving 10 bases between the germline ends. The CDR3 contains 16 residues. Germline values: CDR1 KGHSY, CDR2 FQNENV. CDR3 DNA: TGTGCCAGCAGCCAATCGGTTTTAGCCAGCACAGATACGCAGTATTTT. Its translation is CASSQSVLASTDTQYF.

The chain combines TRBV27 with TRBJ1-1; weak D call: TRBD1 (5 bases). Trimming left V 10 bases short and J 4 bases short, with 16 bases between. CDR1 is MNHEY and CDR2 is SMNVEV in the germline V gene (reference sequence). The CDR3 spans 13 residues. The DNA of the CDR3 is TGTGCCACCCAAACCGCAGGGTCCACTGAAGCTTTCTTT. Its protein product is CATQTAGSTEAFF.

The DNA for the CDR3 is TGCGCCAGCAGCGACAGGGAAGGGTCCTACGAGCAGTACTTC. This encodes CASSDREGSYEQYF. The V call is TRBV10-2, the J call TRBJ2-7; 7 bases line up with TRBD1. The CDR3 has 14 residues. The germline gives CDR1 WSHSY, CDR2 SAAADI. V lost 6 bases, J lost 1 base, and 6 bases stayed unmatched.

The rearrangement links TRBV5-1 to TRBJ2-1; 9 nucleotides match TRBD1. The CDR3 extends over 13 amino acids. Germline loops: CDR1 SGHRS, CDR2 YFSETQ. J gave up 7 bases and V 4 bases, and 3 bases lay outside the gene matches. CDR3 in amino acids: CASSKQGANEQFF. CDR3 sequence (DNA): TGCGCCAGCAGCAAACAGGGGGCTAATGAGCAGTTCTTC.

This chain links TRBV7-8 with TRBJ2-3; TRBD2 might be the D (6 bases). This CDR3 spans 14 amino acids. Germline V gene lookup returns CDR1 SGHVS and CDR2 FQNEAQ. The ends were cut back, 4 bases at V and 3 bases at J, with 11 bases in the middle. In DNA, the CDR3 is TGTGCCAGCAGCTACAGACGGGGGACAGATACGCAGTATTTT. It translates to CASSYRRGTDTQYF.

This chain links TRBV3-1 (or the pseudogene TRBV3-2) with TRBJ1-2; D remains ambiguous. CDR1 is LGHDT and CDR2 is YNNKEL in the germline V gene (reference sequence). V was cut by 6 bases and J by 7 bases, with 18 bases left in between. The CDR3 consists of 14 residues. This chain's CDR3 is CASSYETFGGGYTF. The CDR3 DNA reads TGTGCCAGCAGTTACGAGACATTCGGAGGTGGCTACACCTTC.

This chain joins TRBV3-1 (or the pseudogene TRBV3-2) and TRBJ2-7, with D unclear. The germline CDR1 and CDR2 sequences are LGHDT and YNNKEL (reference sequence). This CDR3 has 11 residues. V gave up 0 bases and J gave up 11 bases, with 8 bases separating them. The CDR3 nucleotides are TGTGCCAGCAGCCAAGATAGGCGGAAGTACTTC. It yields the protein CASSQDRRKYF.

This chain connects TRBV5-4 to TRBJ2-1; 10 bases are shared with TRBD2. Trimming took 5 bases from V and 2 from J; bases not matched to a gene: 7. Germline V gene data show CDR1 as SGHNT and CDR2 as YYREEE (reference sequence). CDR3 size: 16 residues. The CDR3 is CASRAGTSDPYNEQFF. The CDR3 DNA reads as TGTGCCAGCAGAGCCGGGACTAGCGACCCCTACAATGAGCAGTTCTTC. Complete variable domain (other parts from reference TRBV5-4 and TRBJ2-1): ETGVTQSPTHLIKTRGQQVTLRCSSQSGHNTVSWYQQALGQGPQFIFQYYREEENGRGNFPPRFSGLQFPNYSSELNVNALELDDSALYLCASRAGTSDPYNEQFFGPGTRLTVL.

This sequence joins TRBV7-2 and TRBJ1-5; D is unresolved. The length of the CDR3 is 15 residues. Germline V lookup: CDR1 SGHTA, CDR2 FQGNSA. Trimming removed 0 bases at V and 4 bases at J, with 10 bases between. The CDR3: CASSLAWQANQPQHF. CDR3 in DNA: TGTGCCAGCAGCTTAGCGTGGCAGGCTAATCAGCCCCAGCATTTT.

The chain links TRBV6-5 to TRBJ1-1; TRBD1 matches at 9 bases. Germline CDR1 and CDR2: MNHEY and SVGAGI. This CDR3 spans 14 amino acids. Unmatched junction bases numbered 9, after V lost 6 bases and J lost 7 bases. The CDR3 here is CASRLRTGAGEAFF. Written as DNA, the CDR3 is TGTGCCAGCAGACTCCGGACAGGGGCGGGTGAAGCTTTCTTT.

The chain uses TRBV15 and TRBJ2-5; D might be TRBD2 (7 bases). The V gene's germline CDR1 is LNHNV and CDR2 YYDKDF (reference sequence). The CDR3 consists of 15 residues. The germline V and J ends were trimmed by 3 bases and 2 bases, with 13 bases remaining between them. The CDR3 loop is CATSRGGAGQETQYF. The CDR3 nucleotides are TGTGCCACCAGCAGGGGGGGGGCGGGGCAAGAGACCCAGTACTTC.

The genes are TRBV5-1 and TRBJ2-3; no clear D gene. The CDR3 length is 12 residues. CDR1 is SGHRS, CDR2 YFSETQ, per germline. V lost 4 bases, J lost 3 bases, and 6 bases lay in between. The CDR3: CASSNLTDTQYF. The CDR3 region has the DNA TGCGCCAGCAGCAACTTAACAGATACGCAGTATTTT.

The V gene is TRBV7-9, the J gene TRBJ1-1, with D perhaps matching TRBD1 (5 bases). Germline-derived CDR1 and CDR2 are SEHNR and FQNEAQ (reference sequence). CDR3 length: 15 residues. Trimming took 4 bases from V and 0 from J, leaving 12 bases between them. CDR3 protein: CASSYSLDMNTEAFF. CDR3 sequence (DNA): TGTGCCAGCAGCTACTCATTGGACATGAACACTGAAGCTTTCTTT.

This sequence joins TRBV5-4 and TRBJ2-7; 9 positions match TRBD1. This CDR3 has 16 amino acids. The trim removed 4 bases at V and 5 bases at J, leaving 13 bases unmatched. The germline CDR1 and CDR2 sequences are SGHNT and YYREEE (reference sequence). For the CDR3, the DNA is TGTGCCAGCAGCACCCGGGACAGGGATGCCTCGGACGAGCAGTACTTC. Amino acid sequence: CASSTRDRDASDEQYF.

V is TRBV6-5 and J is TRBJ2-7; D may be TRBD2 (6 bases). V was pared by 5 bases and J by 3 bases, with 17 bases between. The CDR3 consists of 15 residues. Germline CDR1 MNHEY, CDR2 SVGAGI. The CDR3 loop is CASSIGGPEFYEQYF. The CDR3 DNA reads as TGTGCCAGCAGTATCGGGGGACCAGAGTTCTACGAGCAGTACTTC.

This chain uses TRBV5-8 with TRBJ1-5; weak D call: TRBD1 (6 bases). Germline-derived CDR1 and CDR2 are SGHTS and YDEGEE. The V end lost 3 bases, the J end lost 8 bases, and 12 bases lay between the germline ends. This CDR3 is built from 13 residues. The CDR3 coding sequence is TGTGCCAGCAGCTCCGCAGGGGATGAGCCCCAGCATTTT. This translates into CASSSAGDEPQHF. The complete variable domain, with remaining parts taken from reference TRBV5-8 and TRBJ1-5, reads EAGVTQSPTHLIKTRGQQATLRCSPISGHTSVYWYQQALGLGLQFLLWYDEGEERNRGNFPPRFSGRQFPNYSSELNVNALELEDSALYLCASSSAGDEPQHFGDGTRLSIL.

The gene calls are TRBV20-1 and TRBJ2-7; perhaps D is TRBD1 or TRBD2 (5 bases each). Germline V gene sequence: CDR1 DFQATT, CDR2 SNEGSKA (reference sequence). V was cut by 3 bases and J by 0 bases, with 12 bases left in between. This CDR3 spans 14 amino acids. CDR3: CSASEGRYSYEQYF. In DNA form, the CDR3 reads TGCAGTGCTAGTGAGGGGCGTTACTCCTACGAGCAGTACTTC.

The chain carries TRBV24-1 and TRBJ2-1, with 8 nucleotides matching TRBD2. Germline V gene sequence: CDR1 KGHDR, CDR2 SFDVKD. The CDR3 length is 15 residues. V shed 5 bases, J shed 7 bases, and the junction held 9 bases outside the gene matches. The DNA for the CDR3 is TGTGCCACCAGTGGAACAGCGGGAGTTGATAATGAGCAGTTCTTC. Its protein is CATSGTAGVDNEQFF.

J is TRBJ2-3 and V is TRBV7-2, with 14 bases aligning to TRBD2. In germline, CDR1 is SGHTA, CDR2 FQGNSA. This CDR3 region has 16 residues. With 5 bases clipped from V and 7 bases from J, the junction kept 8 bases outside the gene matches. The CDR3 DNA reads TGTGCCAGCAGCCCCACGGGACTAGCGGGAGTGTATACGCAGTATTTT. Translation: CASSPTGLAGVYTQYF.

This clone was detected ten times or more. CDR3 loop: CASGLVVPESSYEQYF. DNA of the CDR3: TGTGCTAGTGGTTTGGTAGTGCCAGAAAGTTCCTACGAGCAGTACTTC. The chain employs TRBV12-5 and TRBJ2-7, with D unclear. Trimming stripped 0 bases from V and 1 base from J, with 13 bases between. CDR3 length: 16 residues. Germline V gives CDR1 LGHNT, CDR2 FRNRAP.

This rearrangement joins TRBV3-1 (or the pseudogene TRBV3-2) to TRBJ2-7, with 8 bases matching TRBD1. This CDR3 is 12 amino acids long. V shed 3 bases, J shed 6 bases, and the junction held 1 base outside the gene matches. Germline assignment: CDR1 LGHDT and CDR2 YNNKEL (reference sequence). For the CDR3, the DNA is TGTGCCAGCAGCCACGGACAGGGCGAGCAGTACTTC. Encoded protein: CASSHGQGEQYF.

The CDR3, as DNA: TGCGCCAGCAGCTGGGGGACAGGGGCCTACGAGCAGTACTTC. Protein sequence: CASSWGTGAYEQYF. The chain carries TRBV5-1 and TRBJ2-7; 10 positions match TRBD1. The CDR3 length is 14 residues. Germline V lookup: CDR1 SGHRS, CDR2 YFSETQ. V was clipped by 3 bases and J by 2 bases; unmatched bases: 2.

This clone appeared once. The chain joins TRBV5-4 to TRBJ2-1; a weak D match, TRBD2 (5 bases). The CDR3 extends over 13 amino acids. V gave up 0 bases and J gave up 4 bases, with 5 bases separating them. Germline CDR1 SGHNT, CDR2 YYREEE (reference sequence). CDR3 nucleotide sequence: TGTGCCAGCAGCTTGGTAGCGTACAATGAGCAGTTCTTC. This codes for CASSLVAYNEQFF.

This sequence joins TRBV7-9 and TRBJ2-1; the match to TRBD2 covers 10 bases. Germline V gene lookup returns CDR1 SEHNR and CDR2 FQNEAQ (reference sequence). Trimming cost V 6 bases and J 6 bases; bases outside gene matches: 14. CDR3 length: 17 amino acids. CDR3 bases: TGTGCCAGCAGGCCTAGCGGGAGTTACATTTTCGGCAATGAGCAGTTCTTC. It encodes CASRPSGSYIFGNEQFF.

V gene TRBV24-1 combines with J gene TRBJ2-3, with a weak D call TRBD2 (6 bases). The CDR3 spans 14 residues. V lost 5 bases and J lost 0, with 8 bases in between. CDR1 is KGHDR, CDR2 SFDVKD, per germline. In DNA form, the CDR3 reads TGTGCCACCAGTGTGGGGACTAGCACAGATACGCAGTATTTT. Translating it yields CATSVGTSTDTQYF.

The V gene is TRBV7-3, the J gene TRBJ2-5, with 9 bases fitting TRBD1. The J segment lost 5 bases and the V segment lost 2 bases, leaving 3 bases of the junction unmatched. This CDR3 is built from 14 residues. Germline CDR1 is SGHTA and CDR2 is FQGTGA. CDR3 nucleotide sequence: TGTGCCAGCAGCTTAGGACAGGGGTTTGAGACCCAGTACTTC. Protein: CASSLGQGFETQYF.

The rearrangement joins TRBV7-8 to TRBJ2-6, with 9 bases identical to TRBD2. V lost 0 bases and J lost 0; bases outside the gene matches: 6. The CDR3 totals 19 residues. Per the germline V gene, CDR1 is SGHVS and CDR2 is FQNEAQ. CDR3 sequence: CASSLATSGLHSGANVLTF. The CDR3 DNA sequence: TGTGCCAGCAGCTTAGCGACTAGCGGTCTACACTCTGGGGCCAACGTCCTGACTTTC.

J is TRBJ2-2 and V is TRBV6-2 or TRBV6-3; 9 bases are shared with TRBD2. J was trimmed by 2 bases and V by 0 bases; bases with no gene match: 7. This CDR3 has 18 amino acids. Germline lookup yields CDR1 MNHEY and CDR2 SVGEGT. CDR3 DNA sequence: TGTGCCAGCAGTTACTCGTCTAGCGGGGAACTCAACACCGGGGAGCTGTTTTTT. It yields the protein CASSYSSSGELNTGELFF.

This sequence joins TRBV11-3 and TRBJ2-5; 8 nucleotides align to TRBD2. After removal of 7 bases from V and 5 bases from J, the junction contained 6 bases not matched to a gene. The CDR3 runs to 13 residues. CDR1 is SGHNT and CDR2 is YENEEA in the germline V gene. The DNA of the CDR3 is TGTGCCAGCACCCCTAGCGGGCGGGAGACCCAGTACTTC. Translating it yields CASTPSGRETQYF.

The chain uses TRBV7-6 and TRBJ2-7; a weak D match, TRBD2 (6 bases). V was shortened by 0 bases and J by 3 bases, with 12 bases between the two germline ends. Germline assignment: CDR1 SGHVS and CDR2 FNYEAQ. The CDR3 totals 15 residues. The chain's CDR3 is CASSLAGGAGYEQYF. The CDR3 nucleotides read TGTGCCAGCAGCTTAGCCGGGGGTGCGGGCTACGAGCAGTACTTC.

V gene TRBV5-1 combines with J gene TRBJ2-3, with D possibly TRBD2 on 5 matching bases. The V and J ends lost 4 bases and 4 bases respectively, with 10 bases between them. There are 13 residues in the CDR3. CDR1 is SGHRS, CDR2 YFSETQ, per germline. CDR3 region: CASSREGPDTQYF. As DNA, the CDR3 is TGCGCCAGCAGCCGGGAAGGACCAGATACGCAGTATTTT.